The rows below give T cell receptor beta chains drawn from one sample of a study of OX40 agonist ivuxolimab in advanced cancers. Using immunoSEQ multiplex PCR, the repertoire was profiled, and TCRdb retains in-frame clones only, with some absent. Of roughly 70,000 clones detected, roughly 87% appear once; the ten largest clones hold approximately 2.5%. Sequencing used CD4+ or CD8+ T cells sorted from blood, obtained in a trial of the OX40 agonist ivuxolimab. The origin of the receptors is an adult with an advanced solid tumor such as melanoma, head and neck, liver or kidney cancer. Each CDR3 is given without its conserved first and last residue. Clone size is given for some rows only: seen once, a few or many times, or a class if the clone is expanded.

abundance: -; v_gene: TRBV2; j_gene: TRBJ1-6; CDR3aa: ASRGTNSPLH
abundance: -; v_gene: TRBV28; j_gene: TRBJ2-7; CDR3aa: ASSYRGVEQY
abundance: few; v_gene: TRBV2; j_gene: TRBJ1-5; CDR3aa: ASSEGLGQPQH
abundance: -; v_gene: TRBV6-1; j_gene: TRBJ1-4; CDR3aa: ASREPGVGEKLF
abundance: -; v_gene: TRBV6-6; j_gene: TRBJ2-3; CDR3aa: ASRNLQGGTDTQY
abundance: once; v_gene: TRBV28; j_gene: TRBJ2-5; CDR3aa: ASSPTSGSGGETQY
abundance: -; v_gene: TRBV5-1; j_gene: TRBJ1-1; CDR3aa: ASSSPGHFTEAF
abundance: -; v_gene: TRBV10-3; j_gene: TRBJ2-3; CDR3aa: AISSGSAGGPDTQY
abundance: -; v_gene: TRBV7-8; j_gene: TRBJ1-1; CDR3aa: ASSPRVGSDRRDLSEAF
abundance: few; v_gene: TRBV28; j_gene: TRBJ1-1; CDR3aa: ASSSQVYTEAF
abundance: -; v_gene: TRBV29-1; j_gene: TRBJ1-5; CDR3aa: SVSGQDQPQH
abundance: -; v_gene: TRBV6-1; j_gene: TRBJ2-3; CDR3aa: ASSENGGTQY
abundance: once; v_gene: TRBV6-1; j_gene: TRBJ2-7; CDR3aa: ASSQPNYPYEQY
abundance: -; v_gene: TRBV4-1; j_gene: TRBJ2-3; CDR3aa: ASSLGGPADTQY
abundance: -; v_gene: TRBV5-4; j_gene: TRBJ1-1; CDR3aa: ASRTTGQGNTEAF
abundance: -; v_gene: TRBV6-1; j_gene: TRBJ1-5; CDR3aa: ASSELGENNQPQH
abundance: -; v_gene: TRBV2; j_gene: TRBJ2-1; CDR3aa: ASRLDAVNEQF
abundance: -; v_gene: TRBV13; j_gene: TRBJ2-3; CDR3aa: ASSLRLAGSHYITDTQY
abundance: -; v_gene: TRBV19; j_gene: TRBJ2-7; CDR3aa: ASSMNAGAEQY
abundance: -; v_gene: TRBV7-4; j_gene: TRBJ2-5; CDR3aa: ASSPGSRETQY
abundance: -; v_gene: TRBV4-1; j_gene: TRBJ2-1; CDR3aa: ASSQGFVGSRSYNEQF
abundance: few; v_gene: TRBV27; j_gene: TRBJ2-5; CDR3aa: ASSPLTGTTRGIETQY
abundance: once; v_gene: TRBV5-6; j_gene: TRBJ2-1; CDR3aa: ASSLGGGRPYNEQF
abundance: -; v_gene: TRBV19; j_gene: TRBJ1-4; CDR3aa: ASSINWGISNEKLF
abundance: -; v_gene: TRBV29-1; j_gene: TRBJ2-3; CDR3aa: SCFVSTDTQY
abundance: -; v_gene: TRBV7-2; j_gene: TRBJ2-7; CDR3aa: ASSLDATVSNYEQY
abundance: -; v_gene: TRBV18; j_gene: TRBJ2-5; CDR3aa: ASSPPGGQEETQY
abundance: -; v_gene: TRBV4-1; j_gene: TRBJ2-1; CDR3aa: ASSQGFSGSGYNEQF
abundance: -; v_gene: TRBV2; j_gene: TRBJ2-7; CDR3aa: ASSPRSSGSYEQY
abundance: -; v_gene: TRBV5-4; j_gene: TRBJ2-6; CDR3aa: ASSLLLSGANVLT
abundance: -; v_gene: TRBV6-5; j_gene: TRBJ2-5; CDR3aa: ASYPFRGETQY
abundance: -; v_gene: TRBV19; j_gene: TRBJ2-1; CDR3aa: ASSIGYNEQF
abundance: -; v_gene: TRBV5-6; j_gene: TRBJ1-2; CDR3aa: ASSLIVSGEFDT
abundance: -; v_gene: TRBV2; j_gene: TRBJ1-2; CDR3aa: ASSEETFAYGYT
abundance: -; v_gene: TRBV4-3; j_gene: TRBJ2-1; CDR3aa: ASSQAQRGYEQF
abundance: few; v_gene: TRBV10-3; j_gene: TRBJ2-7; CDR3aa: AISDPGQGWLEQY
abundance: -; v_gene: TRBV5-1; j_gene: TRBJ2-5; CDR3aa: ASSDNPLAGVGETQY
abundance: once; v_gene: TRBV27; j_gene: TRBJ1-5; CDR3aa: ASTSSTGAALLPQH
abundance: -; v_gene: TRBV10-3; j_gene: TRBJ2-1; CDR3aa: AIRPGLAAHEQF
abundance: -; v_gene: TRBV6-6; j_gene: TRBJ2-5; CDR3aa: ASSPPALGTQY
abundance: -; v_gene: TRBV5-1; j_gene: TRBJ2-7; CDR3aa: ASSSGGGTVSYEQY
abundance: -; v_gene: TRBV7-2; j_gene: TRBJ2-5; CDR3aa: ASSFPQGSKTQY
abundance: -; v_gene: TRBV5-1; j_gene: TRBJ2-5; CDR3aa: ASSPPGQSLETQY
abundance: -; v_gene: TRBV14; j_gene: TRBJ2-3; CDR3aa: ASNAGVGTDTQY
abundance: few; v_gene: TRBV20-1; j_gene: TRBJ2-3; CDR3aa: SAVRGDTQY
abundance: -; v_gene: TRBV10-3; j_gene: TRBJ1-1; CDR3aa: AISHQGTEAF
abundance: once; v_gene: TRBV19; j_gene: TRBJ2-7; CDR3aa: ASSLRTSGNYEQY
abundance: -; v_gene: TRBV28; j_gene: TRBJ1-2; CDR3aa: ASSSLLQAYGYT
abundance: -; v_gene: TRBV2; j_gene: TRBJ2-3; CDR3aa: ASSEGAGTDTQY
abundance: -; v_gene: TRBV30; j_gene: TRBJ1-3; CDR3aa: AWTGQSSGNTIY